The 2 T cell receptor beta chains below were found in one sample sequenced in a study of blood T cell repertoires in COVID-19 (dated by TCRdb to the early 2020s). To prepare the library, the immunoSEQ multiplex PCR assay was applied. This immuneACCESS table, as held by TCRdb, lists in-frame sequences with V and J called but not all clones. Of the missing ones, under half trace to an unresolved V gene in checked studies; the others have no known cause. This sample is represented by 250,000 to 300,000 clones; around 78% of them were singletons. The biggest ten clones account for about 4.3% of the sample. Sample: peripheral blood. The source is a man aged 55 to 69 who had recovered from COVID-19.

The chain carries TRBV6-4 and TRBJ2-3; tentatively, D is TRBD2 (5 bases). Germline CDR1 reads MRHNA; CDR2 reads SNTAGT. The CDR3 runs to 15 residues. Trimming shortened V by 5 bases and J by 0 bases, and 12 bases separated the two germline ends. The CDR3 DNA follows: TGTGCCAGCAGTATCGGACTGTCAAGCACAGATACGCAGTATTTT. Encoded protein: CASSIGLSSTDTQYF.

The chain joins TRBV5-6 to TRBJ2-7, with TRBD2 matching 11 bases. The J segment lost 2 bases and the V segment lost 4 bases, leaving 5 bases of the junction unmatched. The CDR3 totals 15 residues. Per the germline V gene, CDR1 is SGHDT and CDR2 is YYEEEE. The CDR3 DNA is TGTGCCAGCAGCCGCGGGACTAGCGGTCCCTACGAGCAGTACTTC. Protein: CASSRGTSGPYEQYF. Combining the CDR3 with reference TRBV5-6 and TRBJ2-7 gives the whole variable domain DAGVTQSPTHLIKTRGQQVTLRCSPKSGHDTVSWYQQALGQGPQFIFQYYEEEERQRGNFPDRFSGHQFPNYSSELNVNALLLGDSALYLCASSRGTSGPYEQYFGPGTRLTVT.